This TCR beta chain was recovered during a study of regulatory dendritic cells for organ transplantation. The table came from immunoSEQ multiplex PCR; TCRdb's copy has only in-frame clones and leaves some out. The data contain roughly 30,000 clones, roughly 84% of them singletons. V was pared by 2 bases and J by 0 bases, with 2 bases of the junction left unmatched. From germline, CDR1 is MDHEN and CDR2 SYDVKM. There are 15 residues in the CDR3. Concerning this clone: What it binds is unknown.

General study findings and limits: Considerable individual heterogeneity was seen in alloreactive memory CD8+ T cells. Memory CD8+ clonal expansion seemed more limited with regulatory than mature dendritic cells.

Sequenced sample: naive CD8+ T cells from blood. As for subset: CD45RA+ naive T cells. The receptor was isolated from a human donor in good health. V gene TRBV28 combines with J gene TRBJ2-7; 9 bases map to TRBD2. CDR3 sequence reads: CASSLVAGASYEQYF. CDR3 nucleotide sequence: TGTGCCAGCAGTTTAGTAGCGGGGGCCTCCTACGAGCAGTACTTC.